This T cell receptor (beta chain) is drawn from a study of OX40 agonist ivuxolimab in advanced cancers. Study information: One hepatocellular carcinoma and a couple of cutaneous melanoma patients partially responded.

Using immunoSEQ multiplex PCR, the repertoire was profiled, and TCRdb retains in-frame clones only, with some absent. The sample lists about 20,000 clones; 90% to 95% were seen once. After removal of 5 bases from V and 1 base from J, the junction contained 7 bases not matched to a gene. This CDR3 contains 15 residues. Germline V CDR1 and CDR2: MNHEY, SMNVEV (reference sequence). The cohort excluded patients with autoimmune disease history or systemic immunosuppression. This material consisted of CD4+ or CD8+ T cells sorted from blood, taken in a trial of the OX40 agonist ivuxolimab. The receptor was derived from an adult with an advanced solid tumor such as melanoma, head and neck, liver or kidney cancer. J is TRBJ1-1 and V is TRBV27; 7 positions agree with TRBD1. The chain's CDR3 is CASSASGGGNTEAFF. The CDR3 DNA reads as TGTGCCAGCAGTGCTTCAGGGGGAGGGAACACTGAAGCTTTCTTT.